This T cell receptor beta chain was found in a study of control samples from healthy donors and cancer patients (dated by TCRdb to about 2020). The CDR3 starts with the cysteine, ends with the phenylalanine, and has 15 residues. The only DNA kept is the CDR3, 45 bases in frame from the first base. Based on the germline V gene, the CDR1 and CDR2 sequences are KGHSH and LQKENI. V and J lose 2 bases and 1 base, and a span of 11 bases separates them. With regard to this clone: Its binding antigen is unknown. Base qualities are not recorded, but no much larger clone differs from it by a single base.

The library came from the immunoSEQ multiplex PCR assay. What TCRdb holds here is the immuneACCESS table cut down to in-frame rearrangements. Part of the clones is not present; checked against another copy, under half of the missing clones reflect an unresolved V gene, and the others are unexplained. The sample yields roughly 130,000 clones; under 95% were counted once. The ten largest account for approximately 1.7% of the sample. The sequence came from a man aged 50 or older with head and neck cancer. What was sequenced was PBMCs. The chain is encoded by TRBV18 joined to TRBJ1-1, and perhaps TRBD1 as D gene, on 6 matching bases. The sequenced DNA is TGTGCCAGCTCACCAGGCATCAGGGGGAACACTGAAGCTTTCTTT. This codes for CASSPGIRGNTEAFF.